One sample yielded the 21 T cell receptor beta chains listed below, sequenced in a study of response to subunit inactivated influenza vaccine. TCRdb re-called the RT-PCR reads with MiXCR, one entry per CDR3 protein. The top ten clones hold 10% to 13% of a sample with about 800,000 distinct CDR3 sequences, around 21% of them seen once. This specimen was PBMCs from blood, taken 5 days after vaccination. The receptors derive from a man in his fifties or sixties who received an inactivated influenza vaccine.

The table lists this clonotype with a few counts. This chain connects TRBV6-5 to TRBJ1-4; maybe TRBD1 (5 bases). This CDR3 comprises 15 residues. The germline gives CDR1 MNHEY, CDR2 SVGAGI. V gave up 0 bases and J gave up 5 bases, with 10 bases separating them. This CDR3 reads CASSYSGRVNEKLFF. CDR3 DNA: TGTGCCAGCAGTTACTCGGGCAGGGTAAATGAAAAACTGTTTTTT.

This clonotype occurred many times. The chain uses TRBV6-1 and TRBJ1-5; D remains ambiguous. Germline loops: CDR1 MNHNS, CDR2 SASEGT. The CDR3 has 13 residues. V was trimmed by 3 bases and J by 1 base, leaving 4 bases between them. CDR3 sequence (DNA): TGTGCCAGCAGTGAGGGCAGCAATCAGCCCCAGCATTTT. Its protein is CASSEGSNQPQHF.

This chain joins TRBV6-1 and TRBJ2-5; D remains unclear. The CDR3 loop spans 14 amino acids. The V end lost 1 base, the J end lost 5 bases, and 11 bases lay between the germline ends. Germline CDR1 MNHNS, CDR2 SASEGT. CDR3 region: CASSEVWEGETQYF. For the CDR3, the DNA is TGTGCCAGCAGTGAAGTGTGGGAAGGGGAGACCCAGTACTTC.

CDR3 DNA sequence: TGCAGTGCCCAAGACAACTACGAGCAGTACTTC. It encodes CSAQDNYEQYF. The chain recombines TRBV20-1 with TRBJ2-7; D is ambiguous. V dropped 6 bases and J dropped 3 bases, with 9 bases sitting between them. Germline lookup yields CDR1 DFQATT and CDR2 SNEGSKA (reference sequence). The CDR3 contains 11 residues.

This clonotype has more than one count but fewer than ten. The chain has TRBV20-1 and TRBJ2-7; 16 bases line up with TRBD2. V trimming: 0 bases; J trimming: 9 bases; junction bases outside the gene matches: 5. The CDR3 spans 15 residues. Germline V gives CDR1 DFQATT, CDR2 SNEGSKA (reference sequence). Here the CDR3 DNA reads TGCAGTGCTAGAGATGCCGGGACTAGCGGGAGGGCGCAGTACTTC. It specifies CSARDAGTSGRAQYF.

V gene TRBV7-9 combines with J gene TRBJ2-3; 12 nucleotides align to TRBD1. Trimming at V came to 4 bases and at J to 6 bases, leaving 11 bases not matched to a gene. Germline values: CDR1 SEHNR, CDR2 FQNEAQ (reference sequence). This CDR3 is 17 amino acids long. CDR3 protein: CASSSPPGQGAWDTQYF. CDR3 DNA: TGTGCCAGCAGCTCCCCGCCGGGACAGGGGGCTTGGGATACGCAGTATTTT.

Only a few counts were recorded for this clonotype. The chain employs TRBV6-1 and TRBJ2-1, with 7 bases identical to TRBD2. This CDR3 has 14 residues. With V trimmed by 1 base and J by 5 bases, 2 bases remained unmatched. CDR1 and CDR2 from the germline V gene are MNHNS and SASEGT. CDR3 sequence: CASSEGLADNEQFF. In DNA form, the CDR3 reads TGTGCCAGCAGTGAAGGACTAGCAGACAATGAGCAGTTCTTC.

This clonotype was counted a few times. The chain uses TRBV5-5 and TRBJ1-2, with 8 bases matching TRBD1. CDR3 size: 15 residues. Germline V gene sequence: CDR1 SGHKS, CDR2 YYEKEE (reference sequence). V gave up 3 bases and J gave up 8 bases; unmatched junction bases: 12. CDR3 sequence: CASSSTVGQGSGYTF. CDR3 in DNA: TGTGCCAGCAGCTCCACGGTTGGACAGGGATCGGGCTACACCTTC.

The sample holds a few counts of this clonotype. V usage is TRBV7-2 and J usage is TRBJ2-7; no clear D. V was pared by 3 bases and J by 4 bases, with 19 bases between. The CDR3 consists of 16 residues. Germline CDR1 SGHTA, CDR2 FQGNSA. This chain's CDR3 is CASSLGSPQNGYEQYF. The CDR3 DNA sequence: TGTGCCAGCAGCTTGGGGTCGCCACAAAACGGGTACGAGCAGTACTTC.

This clonotype was counted between two and nine times. The junction shows a germline mismatch at one end, possibly a read error. The chain links TRBV5-6 to TRBJ2-5; tentative D call: TRBD2 (5 bases). Germline loops: CDR1 SGHDT, CDR2 YYEEEE. This CDR3 spans 15 amino acids. CDR3 nucleotides: TGTGCCAGCAGTTTGGCCGGACTCGCTCAAGAGACCCAGTACTTC. Its translation: CASSLAGLAQETQYF.

V and J are TRBV10-3 and TRBJ2-2; 10 nucleotides line up with TRBD2. The CDR3 has 15 residues. The J segment lost 4 bases and the V segment lost 3 bases, leaving 2 bases of the junction unmatched. CDR1 ENHRY and CDR2 SYGVKD come from the germline V gene. As DNA, the CDR3 is TGTGCCATCAGTGAAAGCGGGAGGGGCACCGGGGAGCTGTTTTTT. It is translated as CAISESGRGTGELFF.

This clonotype was counted only a few times. This rearrangement joins TRBV4-3 to TRBJ1-4, with D unresolved. Germline-derived CDR1 and CDR2 are LGHNA and YSLEER. The V and J ends lost 1 base and 9 bases respectively, with 12 bases between them. The CDR3 length is 14 residues. As DNA, the CDR3 is TGCGCCAGCAGCCAAGGAGTCGGCAGCCAAAAACTGTTTTTT. Residues: CASSQGVGSQKLFF.

This clonotype came up once. This sequence joins TRBV18 and TRBJ1-5; D gene unclear. The ends were cut back, 5 bases at V and 3 bases at J, with 8 bases in the middle. Germline V gives CDR1 KGHSH, CDR2 LQKENI. CDR3 size: 13 residues. The CDR3 nucleotides read TGTGCCAGCTCAGGCGGCTTCAATCAGCCCCAGCATTTT. Translating gives CASSGGFNQPQHF. The full variable domain, its missing parts supplied by reference TRBV18 and TRBJ1-5, is NAGVMQNPRHLVRRRGQEARLRCSPMKGHSHVYWYRQLPEEGLKFMVYLQKENIIDESGMPKERFSAEFPKEGPSILRIQQVVRGDSAAYFCASSGGFNQPQHFGDGTRLSIL.

In its sample, this clonotype was seen a few times. The V and J genes are TRBV6-1 and TRBJ1-5; D is undetermined. Trimming cost V 10 bases and J 6 bases, with 16 bases left between them. CDR1 and CDR2 from the germline V gene are MNHNS and SASEGT. The CDR3 runs 13 residues. CDR3 region: CANQPPAGQPQHF. CDR3 DNA sequence: TGTGCCAACCAACCCCCGGCGGGTCAGCCCCAGCATTTT.

The chain uses TRBV2 and TRBJ2-2; no clear D gene. CDR1 SNHLY and CDR2 FYNNEI come from the germline V gene. Trimming cost V 3 bases and J 6 bases, with 11 bases left between them. The CDR3 spans 14 residues. CDR3 in amino acids: CASSDWAPAGELFF. In DNA, the CDR3 is TGTGCCAGCAGTGATTGGGCGCCCGCCGGGGAGCTGTTTTTT.

As concerns this clonotype: The conserved closing phenylalanine or tryptophan is absent in this CDR3, likely reflecting a read error. The rearrangement joins TRBV27 to TRBJ2-1; 7 bases fit TRBD2. From germline, CDR1 is MNHEY and CDR2 SMNVEV (reference sequence). V shed 5 bases and J 4 bases; nucleotides not matched to a gene: 8. CDR3 length equals 15 residues. CDR3 in DNA: TGTGCCAGCAGTACCACTAGCGTAGGATACAATGAGCAGTTCTTA. Protein sequence: CASSTTSVGYNEQFL.

This clonotype came up many times. This chain joins TRBV12-3 or TRBV12-4 and TRBJ2-3; a possible D gene is TRBD2 (5 bases). Trimming left V 6 bases short and J 2 bases short, with 12 bases between. The CDR3 covers 14 residues. The CDR3 spells CASRRTSVTDTQYF. CDR3 in DNA: TGTGCCAGCAGAAGGACTTCTGTCACAGATACGCAGTATTTT.

This clonotype turned up a few times. The V call is TRBV14, the J call TRBJ2-1; unclear D gene. CDR3 length equals 13 residues. CDR1 SGHDN and CDR2 FVKESK come from the germline V gene. V was trimmed by 3 bases and J by 9 bases, leaving 12 bases between them. CDR3 loop: CASSQTPAGEQFF. The CDR3 DNA is TGTGCCAGCAGCCAGACCCCGGCCGGTGAGCAGTTCTTC.

There are a few counts of this clonotype. This rearrangement joins TRBV2 to TRBJ2-2; D unresolved. Germline loops: CDR1 SNHLY, CDR2 FYNNEI. The CDR3 has 13 amino acids. V gave up 2 bases and J gave up 4 bases, with 5 bases separating them. CDR3 sequence reads: CASSERFTGELFF. DNA for the CDR3: TGTGCCAGCAGTGAACGGTTCACCGGGGAGCTGTTTTTT.

The V gene is TRBV5-1, the J gene TRBJ2-3; 15 bases match TRBD2. V shed 5 bases, J shed 2 bases, and the junction held 3 bases outside the gene matches. CDR3 length: 16 amino acids. Germline CDR1 reads SGHRS; CDR2 reads YFSETQ. In DNA form, the CDR3 reads TGCGCCAGCAGTGGGACTAGCGGGAGGCCCACAGATACGCAGTATTTT. Residues: CASSGTSGRPTDTQYF.

This clonotype was seen only a few times. The chain has TRBV4-3 and TRBJ1-2; D call uncertain. V shed 1 base and J shed 6 bases, with 15 bases lying between them. CDR1 and CDR2 (germline): LGHNA, YSLEER. This CDR3 spans 15 amino acids. For the CDR3, the DNA is TGCGCCAGCAGCCAAGCCGACACCTCCTTGGATGGCTACACCTTC. This codes for CASSQADTSLDGYTF.